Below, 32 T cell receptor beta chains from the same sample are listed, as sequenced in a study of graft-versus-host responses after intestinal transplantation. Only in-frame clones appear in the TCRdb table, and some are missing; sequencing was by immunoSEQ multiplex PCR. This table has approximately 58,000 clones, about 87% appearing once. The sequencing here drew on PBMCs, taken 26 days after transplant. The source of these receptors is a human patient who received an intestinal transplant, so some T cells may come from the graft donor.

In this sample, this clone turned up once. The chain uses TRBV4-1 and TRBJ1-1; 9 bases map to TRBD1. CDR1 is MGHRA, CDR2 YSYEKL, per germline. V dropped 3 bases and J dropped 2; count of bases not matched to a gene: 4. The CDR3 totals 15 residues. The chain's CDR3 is CASSHRDRDNTEAFF. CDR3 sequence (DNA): TGCGCCAGCAGCCACCGGGACAGGGATAACACTGAAGCTTTCTTT.

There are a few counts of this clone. The CDR3 DNA is TGTGCCAGCAGCTTGACGCGGGGGGCCGCAACTAATGAAAAACTGTTTTTT. This gives the protein CASSLTRGAATNEKLFF. The chain is built from TRBV5-6 and TRBJ1-4; maybe TRBD1 (6 bases). This CDR3 has 17 amino acids. Germline CDR1 and CDR2: SGHDT and YYEEEE. V lost 1 base and J 0 bases, leaving 13 bases between the germline ends.

The CDR3 coding sequence is TGTGCCAGCAGCAGCGGACAGTGGAATGAAGCTTTCTTT. Amino acid sequence: CASSSGQWNEAFF. The chain carries TRBV6-5 and TRBJ1-1; possibly TRBD1 for D (6 bases). The V and J ends lost 6 bases and 7 bases respectively, with 15 bases between them. Germline V lookup: CDR1 MNHEY, CDR2 SVGAGI. The CDR3 spans 13 residues.

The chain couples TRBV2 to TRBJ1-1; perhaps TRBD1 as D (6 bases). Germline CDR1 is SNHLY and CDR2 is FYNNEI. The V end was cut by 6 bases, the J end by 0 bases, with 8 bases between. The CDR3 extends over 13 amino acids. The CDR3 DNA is TGTGCCAGCAGACAGGGCGTGAACACTGAAGCTTTCTTT. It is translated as CASRQGVNTEAFF.

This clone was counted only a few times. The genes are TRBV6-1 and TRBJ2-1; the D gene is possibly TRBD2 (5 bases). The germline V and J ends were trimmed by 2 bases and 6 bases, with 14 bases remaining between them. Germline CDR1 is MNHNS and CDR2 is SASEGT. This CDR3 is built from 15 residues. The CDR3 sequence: CASSEYPSSGNEQFF. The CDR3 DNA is TGTGCCAGCAGTGAATATCCTAGCTCTGGCAATGAGCAGTTCTTC.

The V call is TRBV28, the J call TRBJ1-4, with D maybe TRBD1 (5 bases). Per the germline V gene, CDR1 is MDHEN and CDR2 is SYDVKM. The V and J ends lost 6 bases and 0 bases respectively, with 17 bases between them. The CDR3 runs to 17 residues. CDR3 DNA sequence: TGTGCCAGCAGCAGCTTGTGGGGCACCGCAACTAATGAAAAACTGTTTTTT. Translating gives CASSSLWGTATNEKLFF.

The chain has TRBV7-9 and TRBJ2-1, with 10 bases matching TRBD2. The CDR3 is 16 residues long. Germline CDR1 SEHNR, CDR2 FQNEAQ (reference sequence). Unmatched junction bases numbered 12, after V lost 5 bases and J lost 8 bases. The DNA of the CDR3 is TGTGCCAGCAGCCCTAGGGGGACTAGCGCTGTGGATGAGCAGTTCTTC. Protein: CASSPRGTSAVDEQFF.

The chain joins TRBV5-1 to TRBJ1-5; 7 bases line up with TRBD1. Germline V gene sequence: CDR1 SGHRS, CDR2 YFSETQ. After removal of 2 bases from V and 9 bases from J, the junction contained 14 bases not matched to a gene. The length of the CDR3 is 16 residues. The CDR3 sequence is CASSLTGTVADGPQHF. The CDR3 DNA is TGCGCCAGCAGCTTAACCGGGACAGTGGCCGATGGGCCCCAGCATTTT.

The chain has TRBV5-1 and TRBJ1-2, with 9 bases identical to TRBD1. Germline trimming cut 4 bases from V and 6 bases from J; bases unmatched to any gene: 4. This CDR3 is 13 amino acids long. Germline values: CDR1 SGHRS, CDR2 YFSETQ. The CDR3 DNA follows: TGCGCCAGCAGCCGCGACAGGGGGAATGGCTACACCTTC. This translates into CASSRDRGNGYTF.

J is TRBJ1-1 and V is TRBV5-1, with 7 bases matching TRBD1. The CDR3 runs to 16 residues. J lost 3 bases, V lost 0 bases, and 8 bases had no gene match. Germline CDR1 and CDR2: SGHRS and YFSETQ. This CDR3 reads CASSLVRGPRDTEAFF. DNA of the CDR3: TGCGCCAGCAGCTTGGTAAGGGGGCCCCGAGACACTGAAGCTTTCTTT. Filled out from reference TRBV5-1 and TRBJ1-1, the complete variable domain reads KAGVTQTPRYLIKTRGQQVTLSCSPISGHRSVSWYQQTPGQGLQFLFEYFSETQRNKGNFPGRFSGRQFSNSRSEMNVSTLELGDSALYLCASSLVRGPRDTEAFFGQGTRLTVV.

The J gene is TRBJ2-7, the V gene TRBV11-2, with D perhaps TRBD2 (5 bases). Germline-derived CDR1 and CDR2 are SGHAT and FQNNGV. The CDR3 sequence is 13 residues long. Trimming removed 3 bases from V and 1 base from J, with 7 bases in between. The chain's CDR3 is CASSLVASYEQYF. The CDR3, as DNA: TGTGCCAGCAGCTTGGTAGCGTCCTACGAGCAGTACTTC. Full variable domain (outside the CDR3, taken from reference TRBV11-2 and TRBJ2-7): EAGVAQSPRYKIIEKRQSVAFWCNPISGHATLYWYQQILGQGPKLLIQFQNNGVVDDSQLPKDRFSAERLKGVDSTLKIQPAKLEDSAVYLCASSLVASYEQYFGPGTRLTVT.

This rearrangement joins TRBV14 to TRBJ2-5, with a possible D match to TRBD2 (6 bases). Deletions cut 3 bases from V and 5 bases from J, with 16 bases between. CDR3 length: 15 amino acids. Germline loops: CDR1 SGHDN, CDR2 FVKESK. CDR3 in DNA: TGTGCCAGCAGCCATCGTAGCGTTGCGGGGGAGACCCAGTACTTC. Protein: CASSHRSVAGETQYF.

The CDR3 protein is CASSLAREQETQYF. The CDR3 DNA follows: TGCGCCAGCAGCTTGGCTCGGGAGCAAGAGACCCAGTACTTC. The chain joins TRBV5-1 to TRBJ2-5, with D perhaps TRBD2 (6 bases). Per germline, CDR1 SGHRS and CDR2 YFSETQ. The V end was cut by 0 bases, the J end by 2 bases, with 8 bases between. The CDR3 runs 14 residues.

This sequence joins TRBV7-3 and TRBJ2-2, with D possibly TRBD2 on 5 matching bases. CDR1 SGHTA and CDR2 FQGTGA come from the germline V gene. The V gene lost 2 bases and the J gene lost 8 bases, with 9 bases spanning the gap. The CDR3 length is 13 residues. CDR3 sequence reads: CASSLGLGGELFF. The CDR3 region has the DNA TGTGCCAGCAGCTTAGGACTTGGGGGGGAGCTGTTTTTT.

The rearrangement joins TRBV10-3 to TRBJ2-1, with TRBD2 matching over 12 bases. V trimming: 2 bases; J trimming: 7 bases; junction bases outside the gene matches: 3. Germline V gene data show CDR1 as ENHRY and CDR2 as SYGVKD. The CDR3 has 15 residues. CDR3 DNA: TGTGCCATCAGTGAGAGACTAGCGGGAGTTAATGAGCAGTTCTTC. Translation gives CAISERLAGVNEQFF.

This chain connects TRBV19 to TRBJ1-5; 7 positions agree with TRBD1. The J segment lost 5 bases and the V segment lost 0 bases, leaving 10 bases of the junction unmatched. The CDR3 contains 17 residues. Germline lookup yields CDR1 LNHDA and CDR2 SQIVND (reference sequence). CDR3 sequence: CASSIDWAGGRYQPQHF. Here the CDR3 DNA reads TGTGCCAGTAGTATAGATTGGGCAGGGGGGAGGTATCAGCCCCAGCATTTT.

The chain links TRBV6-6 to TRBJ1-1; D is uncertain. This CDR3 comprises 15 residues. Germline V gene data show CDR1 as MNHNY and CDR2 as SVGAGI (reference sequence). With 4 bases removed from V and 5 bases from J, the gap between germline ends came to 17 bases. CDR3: CASSSPGMSGTEAFF. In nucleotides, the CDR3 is TGTGCCAGCAGTTCCCCGGGGATGTCGGGAACTGAAGCTTTCTTT.

The CDR3 protein is CASSLTATDSNYGYTF. Here the CDR3 DNA reads TGTGCCAGCAGTTTAACGGCGACAGATTCTAACTATGGCTACACCTTC. This chain connects TRBV6-6 to TRBJ1-2, with a possible D match to TRBD1 (5 bases). Germline CDR1 MNHNY, CDR2 SVGAGI (reference sequence). The length of the CDR3 is 16 residues. Trimming took 4 bases from V and 0 from J, leaving 15 bases between them.

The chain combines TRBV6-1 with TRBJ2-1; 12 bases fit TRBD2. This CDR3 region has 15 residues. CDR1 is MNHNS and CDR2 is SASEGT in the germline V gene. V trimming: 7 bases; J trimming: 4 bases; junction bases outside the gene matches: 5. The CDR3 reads CASTLTSGRYNEQFF. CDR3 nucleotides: TGTGCCAGCACCCTAACTAGCGGGAGGTACAATGAGCAGTTCTTC.

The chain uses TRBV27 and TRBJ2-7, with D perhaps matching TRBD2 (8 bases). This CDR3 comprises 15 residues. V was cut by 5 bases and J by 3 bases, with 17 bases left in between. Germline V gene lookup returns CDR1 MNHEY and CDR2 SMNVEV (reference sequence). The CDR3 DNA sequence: TGTGCCAGCAGTCTCACGGGAGGGGGCAGCTACGAGCAGTACGTC. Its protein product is CASSLTGGGSYEQYV.

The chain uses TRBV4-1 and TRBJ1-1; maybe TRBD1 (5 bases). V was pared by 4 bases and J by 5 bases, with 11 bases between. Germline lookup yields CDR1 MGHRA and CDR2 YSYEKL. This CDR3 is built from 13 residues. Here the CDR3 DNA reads TGCGCCAGCAGCCTTCATGGGGCTACTGAAGCTTTCTTT. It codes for CASSLHGATEAFF.

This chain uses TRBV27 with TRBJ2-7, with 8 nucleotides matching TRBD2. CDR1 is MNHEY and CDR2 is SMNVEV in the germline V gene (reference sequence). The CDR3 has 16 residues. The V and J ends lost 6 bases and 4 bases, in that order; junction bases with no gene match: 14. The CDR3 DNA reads TGTGCCAGCAGCCCGGCCTTCCGGGAGGGTCGGTACGAGCAGTACTTC. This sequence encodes CASSPAFREGRYEQYF.

CDR3 protein: CASSRIGEGRSYNEQFF. DNA of the CDR3: TGTGCCAGCAGCCGGATTGGCGAGGGTCGCTCCTACAATGAGCAGTTCTTC. The J gene is TRBJ2-1, the V gene TRBV4-2, with D possibly being TRBD2 (5 bases). In germline, CDR1 is LGHNA, CDR2 YNFKEQ. V was shortened by 4 bases and J by 0 bases, with 16 bases between the two germline ends. The CDR3 is 17 amino acids.

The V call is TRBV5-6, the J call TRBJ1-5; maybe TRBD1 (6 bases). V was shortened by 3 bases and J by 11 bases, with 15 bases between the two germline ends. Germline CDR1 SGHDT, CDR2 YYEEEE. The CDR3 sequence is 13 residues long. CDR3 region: CASSSQGWDSQHF. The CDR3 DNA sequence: TGTGCCAGCAGCTCTCAGGGGTGGGATTCCCAGCATTTT.

Here the CDR3 reads CASSEARDRVSRAQHF. The CDR3 nucleotides read TGTGCCAGCAGTGAAGCGCGGGACAGGGTCAGCCGGGCCCAGCATTTT. The chain recombines TRBV6-1 with TRBJ1-5; 9 bases line up with TRBD1. Germline V gene sequence: CDR1 MNHNS, CDR2 SASEGT. Trimming removed 0 bases from V and 11 bases from J; junction bases left unmatched: 11. This CDR3 contains 16 residues.

CDR3 coding DNA: TGTGCCAGTAGTATAGGGGACAGGGCCCATCAGCCCCAGCATTTT. Translating it yields CASSIGDRAHQPQHF. This chain joins TRBV19 and TRBJ1-5; 9 bases fit TRBD1. The junction had 3 bases not matched to a gene; V was cut back by 1 base and J by 5 bases. CDR3 size: 15 residues. Germline V lookup: CDR1 LNHDA, CDR2 SQIVND (reference sequence). Complete variable domain (other parts from reference TRBV19 and TRBJ1-5): DGGITQSPKYLFRKEGQNVTLSCEQNLNHDAMYWYRQDPGQGLRLIYYSQIVNDFQKGDIAEGYSVSREKKESFPLTVTSAQKNPTAFYLCASSIGDRAHQPQHFGDGTRLSIL.

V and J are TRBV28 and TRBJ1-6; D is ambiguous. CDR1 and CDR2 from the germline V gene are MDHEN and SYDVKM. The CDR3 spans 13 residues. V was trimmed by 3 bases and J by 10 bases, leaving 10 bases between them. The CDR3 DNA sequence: TGTGCCAGCAGTTTTGGTCCACAGTCACCCCTCCACTTT. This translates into CASSFGPQSPLHF.

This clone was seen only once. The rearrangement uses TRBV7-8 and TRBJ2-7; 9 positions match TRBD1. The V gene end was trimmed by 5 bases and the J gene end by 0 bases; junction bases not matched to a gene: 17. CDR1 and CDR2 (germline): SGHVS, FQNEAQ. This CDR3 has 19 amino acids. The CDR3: CASSAQGAPSSYSSYEQYF. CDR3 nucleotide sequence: TGTGCCAGCAGCGCACAGGGGGCCCCATCGTCCTACAGCTCCTACGAGCAGTACTTC.

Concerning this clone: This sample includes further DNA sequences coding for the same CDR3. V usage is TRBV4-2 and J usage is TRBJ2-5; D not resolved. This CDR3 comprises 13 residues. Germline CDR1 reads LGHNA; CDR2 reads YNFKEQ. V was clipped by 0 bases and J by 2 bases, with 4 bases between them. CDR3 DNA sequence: TGTGCCAGCAGCCAAGATCTGCAAGAGACCCAGTACTTC. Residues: CASSQDLQETQYF.

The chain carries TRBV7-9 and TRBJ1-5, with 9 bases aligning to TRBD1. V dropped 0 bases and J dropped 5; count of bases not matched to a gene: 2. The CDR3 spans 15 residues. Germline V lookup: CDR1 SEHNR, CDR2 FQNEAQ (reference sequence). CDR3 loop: CASSLAGQGDQPQHF. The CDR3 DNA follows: TGTGCCAGCAGCTTAGCGGGACAGGGAGATCAGCCCCAGCATTTT.

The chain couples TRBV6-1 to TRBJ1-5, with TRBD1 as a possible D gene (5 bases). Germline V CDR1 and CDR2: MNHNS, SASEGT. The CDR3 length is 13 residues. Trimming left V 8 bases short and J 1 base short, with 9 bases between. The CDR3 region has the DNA TGTGCCAGCGGGGCAGGGAGCAATCAGCCCCAGCATTTT. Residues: CASGAGSNQPQHF.

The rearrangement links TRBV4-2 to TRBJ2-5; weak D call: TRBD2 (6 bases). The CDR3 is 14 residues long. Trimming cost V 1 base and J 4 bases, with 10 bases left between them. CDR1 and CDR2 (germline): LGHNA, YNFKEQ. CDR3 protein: CASSQARRGETQYF. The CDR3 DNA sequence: TGTGCCAGCAGCCAAGCCAGGAGGGGAGAGACCCAGTACTTC.